The rows below give T cell receptor beta chains drawn from one sample of a study of naive and memory T cell subsets. TCRdb re-derived calls from the 5' RACE reads in MiXCR, one entry per CDR3 protein. Found here are roughly 60,000 distinct CDR3 sequences, 7.2% of them singletons; the top ten hold about 9.8%. The receptors stem from a male donor in good health. CDR3s include the opening cysteine and the closing phenylalanine or tryptophan. D genes are given only for firm matches. Expanded clones are given a class, and other clones once, few, many or no size at all.

J gene: TRBJ2-5; clone size: .; V gene: TRBV7-2; D gene: TRBD2; CDR3 protein: CASSPSGGATETQYF; CDR3 DNA: TGTGCCAGCAGCCCTAGCGGGGGGGCCACGGAGACCCAGTACTTC
J gene: TRBJ1-1; clone size: .; V gene: TRBV15; D gene: .; CDR3 protein: CATSPRGGAGSTEAFF; CDR3 DNA: TGTGCCACCAGCCCCCGAGGCGGGGCTGGCTCGACTGAAGCTTTCTTT
J gene: TRBJ2-1; clone size: .; V gene: TRBV19; D gene: .; CDR3 protein: CASSMGGSSYNEQFF; CDR3 DNA: TGTGCCAGTAGTATGGGGGGAAGCTCCTACAATGAGCAGTTCTTC
J gene: TRBJ2-1; clone size: .; V gene: TRBV29-1; D gene: .; CDR3 protein: CSVVFPEPWPADEQFF; CDR3 DNA: TGCAGCGTTGTGTTTCCGGAACCTTGGCCGGCCGATGAGCAGTTCTTC
J gene: TRBJ2-7; clone size: many; V gene: TRBV12-3/TRBV12-4; D gene: .; CDR3 protein: CAIPSQRGPYEQYF; CDR3 DNA: TGTGCCATCCCGTCGCAAAGGGGTCCTTACGAGCAGTACTTC
J gene: TRBJ1-5; clone size: .; V gene: TRBV7-9; D gene: .; CDR3 protein: CASSARYDQPQHF; CDR3 DNA: TGTGCCAGCAGCGCGCGATACGATCAGCCCCAGCATTTT
J gene: TRBJ2-1; clone size: many; V gene: TRBV4-1; D gene: TRBD1; CDR3 protein: CASSQDVVQGAGSYNEQFF; CDR3 DNA: TGCGCCAGCAGCCAAGATGTAGTTCAGGGGGCGGGCTCCTACAATGAGCAGTTCTTC
J gene: TRBJ1-1; clone size: .; V gene: TRBV20-1; D gene: .; CDR3 protein: CSARPQWDTEAFF; CDR3 DNA: TGCAGTGCTAGACCCCAGTGGGACACTGAAGCTTTCTTT
J gene: TRBJ1-1; clone size: few; V gene: TRBV2; D gene: .; CDR3 protein: CASSEAGGDTEAFF; CDR3 DNA: TGTGCCAGCAGTGAAGCAGGGGGGGACACTGAAGCTTTCTTT
J gene: TRBJ2-1; clone size: many; V gene: TRBV7-9; D gene: TRBD2; CDR3 protein: CASRDSIGGSGNEQFF; CDR3 DNA: TGTGCCAGCAGGGACTCAATCGGCGGGAGTGGGAATGAGCAGTTCTTC
J gene: TRBJ1-4; clone size: .; V gene: TRBV11-2; D gene: TRBD1; CDR3 protein: CASSSQWGTGKKSGEKLFF; CDR3 DNA: TGTGCCAGCAGCTCGCAATGGGGGACAGGGAAGAAGTCCGGTGAAAAACTGTTTTTT
J gene: TRBJ2-7; clone size: many; V gene: TRBV19; D gene: .; CDR3 protein: CASSPPGRNYEQYF; CDR3 DNA: TGTGCCAGTAGTCCTCCGGGACGGAACTACGAGCAGTACTTC
J gene: TRBJ1-1; clone size: many; V gene: TRBV3-1; D gene: .; CDR3 protein: CASSYQTGEAFF; CDR3 DNA: TGTGCCAGCAGCTACCAGACGGGAGAAGCTTTCTTT
J gene: TRBJ1-5; clone size: many; V gene: TRBV27; D gene: .; CDR3 protein: CASSFRNQPQHF; CDR3 DNA: TGTGCCAGCAGTTTCCGTAATCAGCCCCAGCATTTT
J gene: TRBJ2-1; clone size: many; V gene: TRBV29-1; D gene: TRBD2; CDR3 protein: CSVTPGLAGRNEQFF; CDR3 DNA: TGCAGCGTGACTCCGGGACTAGCGGGAAGGAATGAGCAGTTCTTC
J gene: TRBJ1-5; clone size: .; V gene: TRBV6-5; D gene: .; CDR3 protein: CASTNGSPSNQPQHF; CDR3 DNA: TGTGCCAGCACCAATGGGAGCCCTAGCAATCAGCCCCAGCATTTT